The entry below describes one T cell receptor (beta chain). The antigen is undetermined. This entry is derived from a study of cytomegalovirus exposure and HLA in healthy donors. Findings and limits, study-wide: In a later analysis, the majority of CMV-associated beta chains seemingly showed HLA restriction.

The CDR3 is 15 amino acids. Germline V gene lookup returns CDR1 SGHDN and CDR2 FVKESK. V trimming: 1 base; J trimming: 2 bases; junction bases outside the gene matches: 4. With 60 Vbeta and 13 Jbeta primers, the PCR was carried out. Profiled with immunoSEQ multiplex PCR; TCRdb holds only in-frame clones, not every one. The sample shows 95,000 to 100,000 clones, around 85% of them seen only once. The chain is built from TRBV14 and TRBJ2-7; 8 bases are a match to TRBD1. What was sequenced was PBMCs. The clonotype comes from a man aged 30 to 45 in good health and CMV-seronegative. CDR3 residues: CASSQGGTGTYEQYF. DNA of the CDR3: TGTGCCAGCAGCCAAGGGGGGACAGGTACCTACGAGCAGTACTTC.